The T cell receptor beta chain under discussion was sequenced for a study of shared clonotypes between healthy human individuals. The V end was cut by 1 base, the J end by 5 bases, with 10 bases between. Germline CDR1 is SGHRS and CDR2 is YFSETQ. The CDR3 totals 13 residues. Cells designated naive CD8 were CD45RO-negative and were positively selected for CCR7, with terminally differentiated effector memory CD45RA+ cells excluded. Measured with immunoSEQ multiplex PCR; TCRdb has only the in-frame clones, and not every one. The sample lists under 850,000 clones; roughly 92% were seen once. This clone appeared a single time.

The sequenced material came from naive CD8+ T cells sorted from blood. The TCR sequence derives from a man aged 25-40 years in good health. This chain links TRBV5-1 with TRBJ2-7; D gene ambiguous. CDR3 DNA sequence: TGCGCCAGCAGCTTGACTGACGCGGACGAGCAGTACTTC. This sequence encodes CASSLTDADEQYF.